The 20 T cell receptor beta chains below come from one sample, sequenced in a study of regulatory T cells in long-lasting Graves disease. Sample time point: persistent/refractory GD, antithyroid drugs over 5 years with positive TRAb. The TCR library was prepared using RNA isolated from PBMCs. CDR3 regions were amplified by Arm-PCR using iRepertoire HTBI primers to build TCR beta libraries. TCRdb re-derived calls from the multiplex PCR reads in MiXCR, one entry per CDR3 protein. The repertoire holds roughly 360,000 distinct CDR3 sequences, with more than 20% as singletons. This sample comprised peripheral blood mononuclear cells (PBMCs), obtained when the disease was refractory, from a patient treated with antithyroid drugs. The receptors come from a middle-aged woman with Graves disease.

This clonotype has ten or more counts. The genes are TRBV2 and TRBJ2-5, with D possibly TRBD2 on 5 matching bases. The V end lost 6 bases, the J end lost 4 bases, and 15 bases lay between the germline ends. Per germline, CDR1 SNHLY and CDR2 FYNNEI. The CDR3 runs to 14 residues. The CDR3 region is CASSYPRGRETQYF. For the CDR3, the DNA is TGTGCCAGCAGCTATCCCCGGGGTAGAGAGACCCAGTACTTC.

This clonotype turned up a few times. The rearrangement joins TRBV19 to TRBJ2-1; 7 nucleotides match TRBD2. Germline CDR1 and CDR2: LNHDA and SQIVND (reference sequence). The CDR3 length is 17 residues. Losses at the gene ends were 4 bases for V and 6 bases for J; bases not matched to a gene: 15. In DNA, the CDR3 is TGTGCCAGTAGTAGGGGACTATTCGGGCATGGGGGCAATGAGCAGTTCTTC. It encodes CASSRGLFGHGGNEQFF.

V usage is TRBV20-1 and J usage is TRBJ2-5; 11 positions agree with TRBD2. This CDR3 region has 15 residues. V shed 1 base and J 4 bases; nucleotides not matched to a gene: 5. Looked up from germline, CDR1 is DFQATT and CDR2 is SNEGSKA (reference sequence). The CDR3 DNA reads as TGCAGTGCTAGAGTTAGCGGGAGGGCCGGAGAGACCCAGTACTTC. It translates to CSARVSGRAGETQYF.

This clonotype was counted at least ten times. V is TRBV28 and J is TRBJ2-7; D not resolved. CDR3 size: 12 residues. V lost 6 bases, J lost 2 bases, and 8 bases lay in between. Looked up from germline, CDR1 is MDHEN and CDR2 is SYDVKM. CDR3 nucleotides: TGTGCCAGCAGAACGGCAACCTACGAGCAGTACTTC. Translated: CASRTATYEQYF.

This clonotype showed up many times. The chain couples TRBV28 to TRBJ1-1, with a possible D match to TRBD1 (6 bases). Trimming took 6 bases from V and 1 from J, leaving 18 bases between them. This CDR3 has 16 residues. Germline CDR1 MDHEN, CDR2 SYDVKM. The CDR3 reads CASSLWGGGQNTEAFF. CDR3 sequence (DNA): TGTGCCAGCAGCTTGTGGGGTGGGGGGCAGAACACTGAAGCTTTCTTT.

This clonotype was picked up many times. The CDR3 loop is CASSLWGMTNEKLFF. The CDR3 DNA reads TGTGCCAGCAGCCTGTGGGGAATGACTAATGAAAAACTGTTTTTT. This chain connects TRBV5-6 to TRBJ1-4; D unclear. CDR1 and CDR2 (germline): SGHDT, YYEEEE. Trimming removed 4 bases from V and 2 bases from J, with 12 bases in between. The CDR3 runs 15 residues.

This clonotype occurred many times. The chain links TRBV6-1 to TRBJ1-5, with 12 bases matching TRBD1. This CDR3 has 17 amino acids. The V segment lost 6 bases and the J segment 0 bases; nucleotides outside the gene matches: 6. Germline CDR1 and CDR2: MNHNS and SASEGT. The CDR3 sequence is CASSFGTGGHSNQPQHF. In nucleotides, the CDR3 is TGTGCCAGCAGCTTTGGGACAGGGGGCCATAGCAATCAGCCCCAGCATTTT.

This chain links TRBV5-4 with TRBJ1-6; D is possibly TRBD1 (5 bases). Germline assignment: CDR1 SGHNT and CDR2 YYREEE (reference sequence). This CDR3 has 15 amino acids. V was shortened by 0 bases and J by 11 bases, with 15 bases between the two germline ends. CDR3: CASSLGGRALTPLHF. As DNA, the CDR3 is TGTGCCAGCAGCTTGGGTGGCAGGGCTTTAACACCCCTCCACTTT. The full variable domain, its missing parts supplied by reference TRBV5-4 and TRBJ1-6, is ETGVTQSPTHLIKTRGQQVTLRCSSQSGHNTVSWYQQALGQGPQFIFQYYREEENGRGNFPPRFSGLQFPNYSSELNVNALELDDSALYLCASSLGGRALTPLHFGNGTRLTVT.

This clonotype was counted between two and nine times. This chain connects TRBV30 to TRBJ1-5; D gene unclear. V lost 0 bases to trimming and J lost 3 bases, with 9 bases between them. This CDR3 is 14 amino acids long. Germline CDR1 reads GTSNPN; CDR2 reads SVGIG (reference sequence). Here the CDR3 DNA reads TGTGCCTGGAGTGTACAGCTAGACAATCAGCCCCAGCATTTT. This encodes CAWSVQLDNQPQHF.

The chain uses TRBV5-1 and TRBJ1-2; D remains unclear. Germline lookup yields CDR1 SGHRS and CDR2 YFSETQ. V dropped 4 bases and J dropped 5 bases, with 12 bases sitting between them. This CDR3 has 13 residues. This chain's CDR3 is CASSQEDGYGYTF. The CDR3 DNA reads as TGCGCCAGCAGCCAAGAGGATGGGTATGGCTACACCTTC.

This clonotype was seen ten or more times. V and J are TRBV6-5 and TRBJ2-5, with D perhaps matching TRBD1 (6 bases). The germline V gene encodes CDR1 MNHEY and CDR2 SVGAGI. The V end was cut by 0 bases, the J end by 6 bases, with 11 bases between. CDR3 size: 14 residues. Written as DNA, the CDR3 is TGTGCCAGCAGTTACTCGAATCAGGGGAAGACCCAGTACTTC. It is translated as CASSYSNQGKTQYF.

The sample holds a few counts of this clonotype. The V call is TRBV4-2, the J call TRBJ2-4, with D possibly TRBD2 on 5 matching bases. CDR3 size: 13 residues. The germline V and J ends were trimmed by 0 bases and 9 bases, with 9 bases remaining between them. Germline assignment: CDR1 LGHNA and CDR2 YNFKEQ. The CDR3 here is CASSQDLSGIQYF. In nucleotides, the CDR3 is TGTGCCAGCAGCCAAGACCTCAGCGGCATTCAGTACTTC.

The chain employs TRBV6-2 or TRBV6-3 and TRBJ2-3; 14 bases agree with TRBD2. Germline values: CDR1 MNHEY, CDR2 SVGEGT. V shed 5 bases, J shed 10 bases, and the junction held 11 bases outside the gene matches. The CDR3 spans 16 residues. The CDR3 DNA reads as TGTGCCAGCAGTGAAAGAACGGGACTAGCGGGAGTAGCGCAGTATTTT. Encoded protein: CASSERTGLAGVAQYF.

The CDR3 loop reads CASSPLHGLYYGYTF. CDR3 bases: TGTGCCAGCAGCCCCCTCCACGGGCTTTACTATGGCTACACCTTC. The J gene is TRBJ1-2, the V gene TRBV28; no definite D call. The V and J ends lost 6 bases and 3 bases respectively, with 17 bases between them. Germline values: CDR1 MDHEN, CDR2 SYDVKM. CDR3 length: 15 amino acids.

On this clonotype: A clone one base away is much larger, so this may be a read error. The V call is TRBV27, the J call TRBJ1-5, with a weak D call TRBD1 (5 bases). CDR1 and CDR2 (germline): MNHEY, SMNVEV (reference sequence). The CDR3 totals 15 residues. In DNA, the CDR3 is TGTGCCAGCGGTTTAATGGCAGGGAGCAATCAGCCCCAGCATTTT. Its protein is CASGLMAGSNQPQHF.

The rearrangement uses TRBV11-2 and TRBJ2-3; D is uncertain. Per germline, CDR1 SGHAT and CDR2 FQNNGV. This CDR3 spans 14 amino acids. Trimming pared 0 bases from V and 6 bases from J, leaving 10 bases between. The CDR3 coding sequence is TGTGCCAGCAGCTTAGATCCCCTTACGGATACGCAGTATTTT. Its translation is CASSLDPLTDTQYF. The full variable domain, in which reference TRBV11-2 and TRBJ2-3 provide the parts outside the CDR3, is EAGVAQSPRYKIIEKRQSVAFWCNPISGHATLYWYQQILGQGPKLLIQFQNNGVVDDSQLPKDRFSAERLKGVDSTLKIQPAKLEDSAVYLCASSLDPLTDTQYFGPGTRLTVL.

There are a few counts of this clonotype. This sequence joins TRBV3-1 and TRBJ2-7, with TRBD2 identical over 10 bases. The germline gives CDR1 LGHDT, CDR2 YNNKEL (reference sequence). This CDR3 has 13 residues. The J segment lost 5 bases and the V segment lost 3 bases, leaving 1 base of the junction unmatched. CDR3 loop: CASSHLAGDEQYF. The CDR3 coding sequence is TGTGCCAGCAGCCACCTAGCGGGAGACGAGCAGTACTTC.

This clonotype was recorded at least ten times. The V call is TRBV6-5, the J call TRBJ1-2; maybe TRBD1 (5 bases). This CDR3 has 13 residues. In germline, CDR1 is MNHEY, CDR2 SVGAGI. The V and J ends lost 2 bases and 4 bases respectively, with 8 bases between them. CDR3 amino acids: CASSYEGVYGYTF. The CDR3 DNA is TGTGCCAGCAGTTACGAAGGGGTCTATGGCTACACCTTC.

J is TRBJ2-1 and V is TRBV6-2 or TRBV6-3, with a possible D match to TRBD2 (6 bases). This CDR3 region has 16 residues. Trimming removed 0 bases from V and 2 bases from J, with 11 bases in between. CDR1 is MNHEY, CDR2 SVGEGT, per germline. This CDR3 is CASSYSLAPAYNEQFF. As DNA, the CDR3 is TGTGCCAGCAGTTACTCGCTAGCGCCAGCCTACAATGAGCAGTTCTTC.

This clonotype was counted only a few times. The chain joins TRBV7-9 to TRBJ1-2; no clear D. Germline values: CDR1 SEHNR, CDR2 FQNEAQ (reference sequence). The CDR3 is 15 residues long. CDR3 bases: TGTGCAATCCTCCCGCTTTGGGAGGGAGCTTATGGCTACACCTTC. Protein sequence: CAILPLWEGAYGYTF.